This paragraph reports one T cell receptor beta chain. Germline lookup yields CDR1 PRHDT and CDR2 FYEKMQ (reference sequence). Trimming removed 4 bases at V and 10 bases at J, with 14 bases between. This CDR3 comprises 13 residues. The data originate from a study of T cells after yellow fever vaccination. TCRdb fed the 5' RACE reads into MiXCR, producing one record per CDR3 protein. The sample holds hundreds of thousands of distinct CDR3 sequences; 8.7% are singletons and the top ten take roughly 18%. This sample comprised PBMCs, obtained on the day of the first yellow fever vaccination. The gene calls are TRBV13 and TRBJ2-1; either TRBD1 or TRBD2 may fit D (5 bases each). The origin of this receptor is a man aged 18 to 29 who received the YFV17D yellow fever vaccine. For the CDR3, the DNA is TGTGCCAGCAGCTCCAGGGAGAGGTGGGAGCAGTTCTTC. This codes for CASSSRERWEQFF.